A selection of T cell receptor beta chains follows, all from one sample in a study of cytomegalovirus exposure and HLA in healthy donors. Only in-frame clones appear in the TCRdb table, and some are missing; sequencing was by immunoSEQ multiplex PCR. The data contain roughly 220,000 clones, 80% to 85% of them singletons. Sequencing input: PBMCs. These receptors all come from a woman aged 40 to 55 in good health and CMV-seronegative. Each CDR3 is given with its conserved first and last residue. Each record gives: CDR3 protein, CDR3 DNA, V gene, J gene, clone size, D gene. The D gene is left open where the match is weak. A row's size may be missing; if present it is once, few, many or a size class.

CDR3aa: CAWSVGLAEDNEQFF
CDR3nt: TGTGCCTGGAGTGTGGGACTAGCGGAAGACAATGAGCAGTTCTTC
v_gene: TRBV30
j_gene: TRBJ2-1
abundance: once
d_gene: TRBD2

CDR3aa: CASSSRDIIEAFF
CDR3nt: TGTGCCAGCAGTTCCCGGGACATAATAGAAGCTTTCTTT
v_gene: TRBV5-5
j_gene: TRBJ1-1
abundance: -
d_gene: -

CDR3aa: CASRVEGTQYF
CDR3nt: TGTGCCAGCAGAGTAGAGGGGACCCAGTACTTC
v_gene: TRBV2
j_gene: TRBJ2-5
abundance: -
d_gene: -

CDR3aa: CASSLFIAAGTSGTYEQFF
CDR3nt: TGTGCCAGCAGCTTGTTCATAGCAGCTGGGACTAGCGGGACCTATGAGCAGTTCTTC
v_gene: TRBV5-6
j_gene: TRBJ2-1
abundance: -
d_gene: TRBD2

CDR3aa: CASSAGTENTEAFF
CDR3nt: TGCGCCAGCAGTGCAGGGACAGAGAACACTGAAGCTTTCTTT
v_gene: TRBV10-2
j_gene: TRBJ1-1
abundance: -
d_gene: TRBD1

CDR3aa: CASSGTSPNTGELFF
CDR3nt: TGTGCCAGCAGTGGGACTAGCCCTAACACCGGGGAGCTGTTTTTT
v_gene: TRBV25-1
j_gene: TRBJ2-2
abundance: -
d_gene: TRBD2

CDR3aa: CASTCVLAGIADTQYF
CDR3nt: TGTGCCAGCACCTGCGTCTTAGCGGGAATCGCAGATACGCAGTATTTT
v_gene: TRBV11-3
j_gene: TRBJ2-3
abundance: -
d_gene: TRBD2

CDR3aa: CASSKVSPGQTYEQYF
CDR3nt: TGTGCCAGCAGCAAAGTCAGTCCGGGACAGACCTACGAGCAGTACTTC
v_gene: TRBV21-1
j_gene: TRBJ2-7
abundance: -
d_gene: -

CDR3aa: CSSSYLDRGESYGYTF
CDR3nt: TGTTCCAGCAGCTACCTGGACAGGGGCGAAAGCTATGGCTACACCTTC
v_gene: TRBV7-9
j_gene: TRBJ1-2
abundance: -
d_gene: TRBD1

CDR3aa: CASRDRGFVIEAFF
CDR3nt: TGTGCCAGCCGGGACAGGGGGTTTGTTATCGAAGCTTTCTTT
v_gene: TRBV10-3
j_gene: TRBJ1-1
abundance: few
d_gene: TRBD1

CDR3aa: CSVRVNEEAFF
CDR3nt: TGCAGCGTTAGAGTCAATGAGGAAGCTTTCTTT
v_gene: TRBV29-1
j_gene: TRBJ1-1
abundance: -
d_gene: -

CDR3aa: CASSQADRAGTDTQYF
CDR3nt: TGTGCCAGCAGCCAAGCCGACAGGGCGGGCACAGATACGCAGTATTTT
v_gene: TRBV4-2
j_gene: TRBJ2-3
abundance: -
d_gene: TRBD1

CDR3aa: CASSEGSVEQYF
CDR3nt: TGTGCCAGCAGTGAGGGGAGTGTAGAGCAGTACTTC
v_gene: TRBV2
j_gene: TRBJ2-7
abundance: -
d_gene: -

CDR3aa: CASSPKGDYGYTF
CDR3nt: TGTGCCAGCAGTCCTAAGGGGGACTATGGCTACACCTTC
v_gene: TRBV2
j_gene: TRBJ1-2
abundance: -
d_gene: -